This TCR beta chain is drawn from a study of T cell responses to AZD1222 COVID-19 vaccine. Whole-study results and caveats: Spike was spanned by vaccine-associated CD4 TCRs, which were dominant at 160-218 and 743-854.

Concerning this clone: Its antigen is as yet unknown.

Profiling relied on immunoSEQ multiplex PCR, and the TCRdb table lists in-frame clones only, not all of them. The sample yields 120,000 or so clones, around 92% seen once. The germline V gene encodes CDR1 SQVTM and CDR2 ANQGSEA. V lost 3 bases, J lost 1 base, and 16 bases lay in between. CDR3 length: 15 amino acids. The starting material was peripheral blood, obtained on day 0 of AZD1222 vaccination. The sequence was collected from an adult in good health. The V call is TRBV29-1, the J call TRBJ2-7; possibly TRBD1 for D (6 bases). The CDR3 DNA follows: TGCAGCGTTGAGGGCAGGGGCGATTTTTCCTACGAGCAGTACTTC. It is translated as CSVEGRGDFSYEQYF.